This TCR beta chain was recorded in a study of T cells after yellow fever vaccination. Study findings and constraints: After the booster, 95% to 98% of CD4 and just over 85% of CD8 primary-response clones were re-detected. CD4 and CD8 compartments shared a small share of clonotypes.

Points on this clonotype: Its antigen is unidentified.

The CDR3 sequence is 18 residues long. Germline assignment: CDR1 GTSNPN and CDR2 SVGIG (reference sequence). V lost 5 bases and J lost 6, with 29 bases in between. TCR cDNA was made by 5'RACE template switching, adding a universal primer site and UMIs. TCRdb re-called the 5' RACE reads with MiXCR, one entry per CDR3 protein. This repertoire shows under 400,000 distinct CDR3 sequences, about 9.9% found once; its top ten account for 18%. The receptor comes from a man aged 18 to 35 who received the YFV17D yellow fever vaccine. The chain carries TRBV30 and TRBJ1-5; D unresolved. Source: PBMCs, taken on the day of the first yellow fever vaccination. The CDR3 DNA is TGTGCCTGGGCCCCCGGACGGGCGGGGAAAGCGCTCGGTCAGCCCCAGCATTTT. Translating gives CAWAPGRAGKALGQPQHF.